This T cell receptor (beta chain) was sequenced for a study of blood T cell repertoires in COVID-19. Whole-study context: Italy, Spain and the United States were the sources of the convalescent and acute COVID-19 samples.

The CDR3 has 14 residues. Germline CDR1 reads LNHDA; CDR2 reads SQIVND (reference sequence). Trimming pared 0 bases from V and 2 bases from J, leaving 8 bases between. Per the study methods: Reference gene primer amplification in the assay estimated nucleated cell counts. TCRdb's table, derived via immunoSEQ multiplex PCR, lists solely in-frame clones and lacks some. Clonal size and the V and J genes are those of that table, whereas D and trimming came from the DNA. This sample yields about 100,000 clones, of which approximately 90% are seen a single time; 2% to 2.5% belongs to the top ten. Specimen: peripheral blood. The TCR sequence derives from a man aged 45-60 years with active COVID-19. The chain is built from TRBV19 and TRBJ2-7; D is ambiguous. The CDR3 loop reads CASSIDIPTYEQYF. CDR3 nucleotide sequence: TGTGCCAGTAGTATAGATATTCCTACCTACGAGCAGTACTTC. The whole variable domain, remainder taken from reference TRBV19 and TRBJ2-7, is DGGITQSPKYLFRKEGQNVTLSCEQNLNHDAMYWYRQDPGQGLRLIYYSQIVNDFQKGDIAEGYSVSREKKESFPLTVTSAQKNPTAFYLCASSIDIPTYEQYFGPGTRLTVT.